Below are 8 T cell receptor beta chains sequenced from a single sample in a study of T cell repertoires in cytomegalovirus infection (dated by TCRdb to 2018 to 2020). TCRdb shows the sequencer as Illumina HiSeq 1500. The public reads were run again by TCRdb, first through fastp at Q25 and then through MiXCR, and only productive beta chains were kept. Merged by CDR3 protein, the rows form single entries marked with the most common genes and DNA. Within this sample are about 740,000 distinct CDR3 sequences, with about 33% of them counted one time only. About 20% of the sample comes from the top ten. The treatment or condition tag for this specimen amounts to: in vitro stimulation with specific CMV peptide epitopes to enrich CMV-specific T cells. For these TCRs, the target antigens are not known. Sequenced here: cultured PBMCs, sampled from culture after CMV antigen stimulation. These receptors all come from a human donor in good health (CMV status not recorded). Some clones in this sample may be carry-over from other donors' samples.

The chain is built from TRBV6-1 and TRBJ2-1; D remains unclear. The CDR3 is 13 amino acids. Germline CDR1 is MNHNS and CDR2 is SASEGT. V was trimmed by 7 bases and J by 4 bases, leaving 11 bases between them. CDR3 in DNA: TGTGCCAGCACGACGACTTTTTACAATGAGCAGTTCTTC. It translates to CASTTTFYNEQFF.

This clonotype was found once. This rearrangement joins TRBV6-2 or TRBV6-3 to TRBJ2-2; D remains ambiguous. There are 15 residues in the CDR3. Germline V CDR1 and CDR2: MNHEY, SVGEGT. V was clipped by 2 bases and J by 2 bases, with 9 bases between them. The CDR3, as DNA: TGTGCCAGCAGTTACCCCCCTCAAAACACCGGGGAGCTGTTTTTT. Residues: CASSYPPQNTGELFF.

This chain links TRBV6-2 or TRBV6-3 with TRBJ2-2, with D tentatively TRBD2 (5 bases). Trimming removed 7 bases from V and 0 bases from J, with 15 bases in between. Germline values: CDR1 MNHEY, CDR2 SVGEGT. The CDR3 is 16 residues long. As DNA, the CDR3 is TGTGCCAGCATCGGGCCTGAGGGTTCGAACACCGGGGAGCTGTTTTTT. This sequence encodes CASIGPEGSNTGELFF.

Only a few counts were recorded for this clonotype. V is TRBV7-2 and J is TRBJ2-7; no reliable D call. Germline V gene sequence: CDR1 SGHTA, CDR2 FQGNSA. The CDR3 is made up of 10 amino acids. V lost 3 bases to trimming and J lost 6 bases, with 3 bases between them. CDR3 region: CASSFREQYF. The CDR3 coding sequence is TGTGCCAGCAGCTTCCGCGAGCAGTACTTC.

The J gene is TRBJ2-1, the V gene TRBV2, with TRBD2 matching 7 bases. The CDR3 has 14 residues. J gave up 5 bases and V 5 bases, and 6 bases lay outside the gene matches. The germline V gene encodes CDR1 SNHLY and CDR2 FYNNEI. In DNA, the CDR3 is TGTGCCAGCAGTCGGGCGGGAGTGGACAATGAGCAGTTCTTC. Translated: CASSRAGVDNEQFF.

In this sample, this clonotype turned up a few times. The CDR3 is CASSGLGADTQYF. The CDR3 DNA is TGTGCCAGCAGTGGGCTCGGAGCAGATACGCAGTATTTT. The rearrangement links TRBV28 to TRBJ2-3; D uncertain. Germline V gene sequence: CDR1 MDHEN, CDR2 SYDVKM. Trimming removed 5 bases at V and 4 bases at J, with 10 bases between. This CDR3 has 13 residues. The full variable domain, with the rest looked up from reference TRBV28 and TRBJ2-3, is DVKVTQSSRYLVKRTGEKVFLECVQDMDHENMFWYRQDPGLGLRLIYFSYDVKMKEKGDIPEGYSVSREKKERFSLILESASTNQTSMYLCASSGLGADTQYFGPGTRLTVL.

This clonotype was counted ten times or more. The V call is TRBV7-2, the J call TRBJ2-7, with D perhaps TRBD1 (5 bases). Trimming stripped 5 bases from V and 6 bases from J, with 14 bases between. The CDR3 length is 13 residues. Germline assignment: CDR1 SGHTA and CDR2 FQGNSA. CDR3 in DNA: TGTGCCAGCAGCCTCGTGGGGCGTAGCGAGCAGTACTTC. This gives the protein CASSLVGRSEQYF.

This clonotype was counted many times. The CDR3 protein is CASSLYTDGGNEQFF. The CDR3 region has the DNA TGTGCCAGCAGCTTATACACGGATGGAGGCAATGAGCAGTTCTTC. The rearrangement links TRBV7-8 to TRBJ2-1; a possible D gene is TRBD2 (5 bases). V was shortened by 2 bases and J by 6 bases, with 14 bases between the two germline ends. The CDR3 runs 15 residues. Germline values: CDR1 SGHVS, CDR2 FQNEAQ.